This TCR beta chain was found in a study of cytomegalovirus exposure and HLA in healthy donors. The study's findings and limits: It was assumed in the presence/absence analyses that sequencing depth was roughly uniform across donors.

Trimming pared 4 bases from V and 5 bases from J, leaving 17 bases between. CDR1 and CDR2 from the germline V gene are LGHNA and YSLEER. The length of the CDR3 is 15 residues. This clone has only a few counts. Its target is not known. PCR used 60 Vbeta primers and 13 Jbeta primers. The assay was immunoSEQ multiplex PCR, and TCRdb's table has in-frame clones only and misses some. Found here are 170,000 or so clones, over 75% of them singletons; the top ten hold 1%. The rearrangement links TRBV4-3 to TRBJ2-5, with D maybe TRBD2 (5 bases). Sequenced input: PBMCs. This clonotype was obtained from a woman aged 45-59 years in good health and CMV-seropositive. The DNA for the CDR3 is TGCGCCAGCAGCCTTAATACGGGGTATGCGGAGACCCAGTACTTC. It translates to CASSLNTGYAETQYF.